This TCR beta chain came from a study of CD8 T cells in ankylosing spondylitis. Libraries of TCR beta came from quantitative 5'-RACE with molecular barcodes. TCRdb used MiXCR to reprocess the 5' RACE reads, holding one entry per CDR3 protein. The table shows 85,000 to 90,000 distinct CDR3 sequences, with around 30% occurring only once. General observations from the study: One TCR beta motif, made up of several highly homologous variants, appeared characteristic of ankylosing spondylitis blood. CD8+ by phenotype, disease-linked clones were relatively rare in peripheral blood. Matched synovial fluid from ankylosing spondylitis patients was reported to be enriched for disease-linked clones.

CDR1 and CDR2 (germline): SGHRS, YFSETQ. V lost 5 bases to trimming and J lost 4 bases, with 9 bases between them. The CDR3 consists of 13 residues. This clonotype was picked up one time. The antigen is undetermined. Sequencing input: blood, either unsorted or a sorted T cell fraction (not recorded which). The chain couples TRBV5-1 to TRBJ2-2, with a tentative D call TRBD1 (6 bases). This clonotype was sampled from a male donor with ankylosing spondylitis or in good health (not recorded which). The CDR3 loop reads CASRPDSTGELFF. CDR3 nucleotide sequence: TGCGCCAGCAGACCGGACAGCACCGGGGAGCTGTTTTTT.